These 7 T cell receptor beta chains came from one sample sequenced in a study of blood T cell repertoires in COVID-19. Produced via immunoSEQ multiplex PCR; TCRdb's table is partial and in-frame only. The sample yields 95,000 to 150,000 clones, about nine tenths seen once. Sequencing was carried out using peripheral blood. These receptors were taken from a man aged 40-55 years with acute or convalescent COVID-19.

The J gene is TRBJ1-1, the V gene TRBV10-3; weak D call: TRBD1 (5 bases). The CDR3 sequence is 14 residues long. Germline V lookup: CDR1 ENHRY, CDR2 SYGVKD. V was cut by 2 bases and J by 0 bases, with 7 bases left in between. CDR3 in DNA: TGTGCCATCAGTGAGGCAGGGATGAACACTGAAGCTTTCTTT. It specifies CAISEAGMNTEAFF.

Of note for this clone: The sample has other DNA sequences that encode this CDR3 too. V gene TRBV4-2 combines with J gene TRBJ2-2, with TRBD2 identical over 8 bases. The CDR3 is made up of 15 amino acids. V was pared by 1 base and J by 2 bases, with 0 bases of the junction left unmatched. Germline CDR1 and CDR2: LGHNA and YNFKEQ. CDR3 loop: CASSQGTSNTGELFF. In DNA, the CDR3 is TGTGCCAGCAGCCAAGGGACTAGCAACACCGGGGAGCTGTTTTTT.

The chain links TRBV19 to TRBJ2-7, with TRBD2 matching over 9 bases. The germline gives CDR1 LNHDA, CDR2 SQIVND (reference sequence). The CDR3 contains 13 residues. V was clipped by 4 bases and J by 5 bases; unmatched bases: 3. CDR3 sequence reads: CASSTGLAHEQYF. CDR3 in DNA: TGTGCCAGTAGTACGGGACTAGCCCACGAGCAGTACTTC.

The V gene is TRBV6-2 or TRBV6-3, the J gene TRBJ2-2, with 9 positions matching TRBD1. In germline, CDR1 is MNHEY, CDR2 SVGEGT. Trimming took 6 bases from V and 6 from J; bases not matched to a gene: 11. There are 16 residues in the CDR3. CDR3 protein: CASSTVGQGRPGELFF. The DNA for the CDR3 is TGTGCCAGCAGCACCGTAGGACAGGGGCGTCCCGGGGAGCTGTTTTTT.

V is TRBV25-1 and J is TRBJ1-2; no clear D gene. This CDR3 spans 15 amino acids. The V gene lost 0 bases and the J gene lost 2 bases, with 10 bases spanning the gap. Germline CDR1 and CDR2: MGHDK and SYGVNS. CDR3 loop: CASSEYFGENYGYTF. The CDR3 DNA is TGTGCCAGCAGTGAATACTTCGGGGAAAACTATGGCTACACCTTC.

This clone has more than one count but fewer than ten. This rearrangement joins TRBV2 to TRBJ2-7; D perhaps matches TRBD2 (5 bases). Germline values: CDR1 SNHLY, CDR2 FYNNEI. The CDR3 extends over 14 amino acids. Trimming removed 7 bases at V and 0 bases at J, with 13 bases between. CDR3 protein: CASTPSDYSYEQYF. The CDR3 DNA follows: TGTGCCAGCACCCCCAGCGACTACTCCTACGAGCAGTACTTC.

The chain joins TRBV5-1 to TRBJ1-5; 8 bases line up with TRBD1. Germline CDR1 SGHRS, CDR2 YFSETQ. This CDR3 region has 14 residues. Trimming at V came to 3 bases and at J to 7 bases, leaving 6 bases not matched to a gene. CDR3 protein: CASSWTGSEQPQHF. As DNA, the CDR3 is TGCGCCAGCAGCTGGACAGGGTCGGAACAGCCCCAGCATTTT.